These 23 T cell receptor beta chains share one sample of origin, sequenced in a study of identical twins (dated by TCRdb to 2016 to 2017). The receptor library was made with 5' RACE. Sequencing was carried out with an Illumina HiSeq 2000. Using fastp trimming at Q25 and MiXCR clonotype assembly, TCRdb reanalyzed the public sequencing data and kept in-frame beta chains. Identical CDR3 protein sequences are pooled into one entry, listed with their most common genes and DNA. Recorded for this sample are a few hundred thousand distinct CDR3 sequences; around 9% of them occurred a single time. The ten top clones hold over 7% of the sample. The source material was naive T cells sorted from blood. The cell subset or site label here, explained by the study, means: cells isolated with a human naive T-cell isolation kit. The receptors were gathered from a woman in her forties or fifties in good health.

This clonotype was seen at least ten times. The rearrangement links TRBV3-1 to TRBJ2-7; perhaps TRBD2 as D (6 bases). Germline V lookup: CDR1 LGHDT, CDR2 YNNKEL (reference sequence). The CDR3 length is 16 residues. V dropped 1 base and J dropped 3 bases, with 16 bases sitting between them. The CDR3 region is CASSQAPGTSIYEQYF. CDR3 in DNA: TGTGCCAGCAGCCAAGCCCCCGGGACTTCTATCTACGAGCAGTACTTC.

This chain connects TRBV10-3 to TRBJ2-1; 7 nucleotides agree with TRBD2. V shed 2 bases and J 5 bases; nucleotides not matched to a gene: 6. The CDR3 spans 15 residues. The germline V gene encodes CDR1 ENHRY and CDR2 SYGVKD. Written as DNA, the CDR3 is TGTGCCATCAGTGAGACGGGACTATCGAACAATGAGCAGTTCTTC. This gives the protein CAISETGLSNNEQFF.

This clonotype was seen a handful of times. This chain links TRBV6-2 or TRBV6-3 with TRBJ2-7; no definite D call. The CDR3 extends over 14 amino acids. V lost 4 bases and J 3 bases, leaving 13 bases between the germline ends. Looked up from germline, CDR1 is MNHEY and CDR2 is SVGEGT. The CDR3 nucleotides are TGTGCCAGCAGTTCCCCAGTGGCCGGCTACGAGCAGTACGTC. This sequence encodes CASSSPVAGYEQYV.

The table lists this clonotype with a few counts. V and J are TRBV15 and TRBJ2-1; D gene unclear. V shed 1 base and J shed 0 bases, with 13 bases lying between them. The CDR3 is 17 residues long. The germline V gene encodes CDR1 LNHNV and CDR2 YYDKDF (reference sequence). CDR3 in amino acids: CATSRGVGGSSYNEQFF. As DNA, the CDR3 is TGTGCCACCAGCAGAGGAGTGGGCGGAAGCTCCTACAATGAGCAGTTCTTC. The entire variable domain, with the rest obtained from reference TRBV15 and TRBJ2-1, is as follows: DAMVIQNPRYQVTQFGKPVTLSCSQTLNHNVMYWYQQKSSQAPKLLFHYYDKDFNNEADTPDNFQSRRPNTSFCFLDIRSPGLGDTAMYLCATSRGVGGSSYNEQFFGPGTRLTVL.

This clonotype showed up many times. V and J are TRBV20-1 and TRBJ2-5; possible D gene TRBD1, 6 bases. CDR1 DFQATT and CDR2 SNEGSKA come from the germline V gene (reference sequence). The V and J ends lost 0 bases and 3 bases respectively, with 14 bases between them. CDR3 length equals 15 residues. CDR3 sequence: CSARDNRVIEETQYF. The CDR3, as DNA: TGCAGTGCTAGAGATAACAGGGTAATCGAAGAGACCCAGTACTTC.

Ten or more counts support this clonotype. This rearrangement joins TRBV5-1 to TRBJ2-3; tentatively, D is TRBD2 (6 bases). The V end was cut by 4 bases, the J end by 3 bases, with 12 bases between. CDR3 length: 14 amino acids. CDR1 is SGHRS, CDR2 YFSETQ, per germline. CDR3 protein: CASSRGGATDTQYF. The CDR3 DNA reads as TGCGCCAGCAGCCGAGGAGGGGCGACAGATACGCAGTATTTT.

The genes are TRBV5-1 and TRBJ2-5, with 11 bases aligning to TRBD1. The germline V gene encodes CDR1 SGHRS and CDR2 YFSETQ. V was pared by 5 bases and J by 5 bases, with 5 bases of the junction left unmatched. The CDR3 length is 14 residues. Written as DNA, the CDR3 is TGCGCCAGCAGTAAGCGGACAGGGGGCGAGACCCAGTACTTC. It encodes CASSKRTGGETQYF.

The gene calls are TRBV27 and TRBJ2-7, with D unresolved. Germline V lookup: CDR1 MNHEY, CDR2 SMNVEV (reference sequence). Trimming left V 2 bases short and J 8 bases short, with 16 bases between. This CDR3 contains 14 residues. DNA of the CDR3: TGTGCCAGCAGTTTAGTAGCAGGAGCCTTCAAGCAGTACTTC. It encodes CASSLVAGAFKQYF.

This clonotype has at least ten counts. This chain joins TRBV4-1 and TRBJ2-1; D not resolved. Germline assignment: CDR1 MGHRA and CDR2 YSYEKL. Trimming shortened V by 1 base and J by 4 bases, and 2 bases separated the two germline ends. The CDR3 is made up of 12 amino acids. The CDR3 DNA reads TGCGCCAGCAGCCAAGTGTACAATGAGCAGTTCTTC. Its translation: CASSQVYNEQFF.

This clonotype showed up just a few times. The V gene is TRBV6-1, the J gene TRBJ2-1; 9 bases align to TRBD2. The CDR3 covers 13 residues. Per germline, CDR1 MNHNS and CDR2 SASEGT. V trimming: 7 bases; J trimming: 9 bases; junction bases outside the gene matches: 7. The DNA of the CDR3 is TGTGCCAGCAAGGAGGCGGGAGGGAGTGAGCAGTTCTTC. Encoded protein: CASKEAGGSEQFF.

This clonotype was seen repeatedly, ten times or more. The V call is TRBV10-2, the J call TRBJ1-3; tentative D call: TRBD1 (5 bases). With 5 bases removed from V and 1 base from J, the gap between germline ends came to 6 bases. CDR1 and CDR2 from the germline V gene are WSHSY and SAAADI. The CDR3 has 13 residues. The CDR3 sequence: CASSRQSGNTIYF. The CDR3 DNA sequence: TGCGCCAGCAGTAGACAGTCTGGAAACACCATATATTTT.

This clonotype was picked up many times. The chain joins TRBV29-1 to TRBJ2-1; a weak D match, TRBD2 (6 bases). The CDR3 spans 13 residues. V was trimmed by 4 bases and J by 7 bases, leaving 14 bases between them. Germline CDR1 reads SQVTM; CDR2 reads ANQGSEA. Here the CDR3 DNA reads TGCAGCGTTGTTCGGGAGTTGGTTAATGAGCAGTTCTTC. Its protein product is CSVVRELVNEQFF.

This clonotype has just a few counts. The V and J genes are TRBV24-1 and TRBJ2-1; 8 nucleotides align to TRBD1. The CDR3 is made up of 14 amino acids. The germline CDR1 and CDR2 sequences are KGHDR and SFDVKD. The junction had 7 bases not matched to a gene; V was cut back by 4 bases and J by 9 bases. CDR3 DNA sequence: TGTGCCACCAGTGACCCCCAGGGGGCGGTTGAGCAGTTCTTC. Amino acids: CATSDPQGAVEQFF.

In this sample, this clonotype turned up many times. This chain connects TRBV13 to TRBJ2-1, with D uncertain. The CDR3 runs to 12 residues. Trimming removed 4 bases at V and 7 bases at J, with 8 bases between. In germline, CDR1 is PRHDT, CDR2 FYEKMQ (reference sequence). Written as DNA, the CDR3 is TGTGCCAGCAGCTCCAAGAGAAATGAGCAGTTCTTC. Its protein product is CASSSKRNEQFF.

This clonotype showed up just a few times. This chain joins TRBV29-1 and TRBJ2-5; 7 nucleotides line up with TRBD2. CDR1 and CDR2 from the germline V gene are SQVTM and ANQGSEA. The CDR3 covers 13 residues. V lost 3 bases and J lost 6; bases outside the gene matches: 7. CDR3 in DNA: TGCAGCGTTGAGCCGGGACTAACGAAGACCCAGTACTTC. Encoded protein: CSVEPGLTKTQYF.

The rearrangement links TRBV30 to TRBJ2-2, with D possibly TRBD1 on 6 matching bases. The germline V gene encodes CDR1 GTSNPN and CDR2 SVGIG (reference sequence). Trimming pared 0 bases from V and 6 bases from J, leaving 17 bases between. The CDR3 sequence is 16 residues long. CDR3 sequence (DNA): TGTGCCTGGAGTGTTGTAGGGGGAATAAACGCCGGGGAGCTGTTTTTT. Translated, it gives CAWSVVGGINAGELFF.

This chain joins TRBV29-1 and TRBJ2-6; 9 bases line up with TRBD1. The CDR3 consists of 15 residues. V shed 5 bases, J shed 3 bases, and the junction held 5 bases outside the gene matches. The V gene's germline CDR1 is SQVTM and CDR2 ANQGSEA. In DNA form, the CDR3 reads TGCAGCGTTCGGGACAGGGACTTTGGGGCCAACGTCCTGACTTTC. Residues: CSVRDRDFGANVLTF. The complete variable domain, with remaining parts taken from reference TRBV29-1 and TRBJ2-6, reads SAVISQKPSRDICQRGTSLTIQCQVDSQVTMMFWYRQQPGQSLTLIATANQGSEATYESGFVIDKFPISRPNLTFSTLTVSNMSPEDSSIYLCSVRDRDFGANVLTFGAGSRLTVL.

This clonotype was recorded a few times. The chain recombines TRBV7-9 with TRBJ1-4, with 7 nucleotides matching TRBD1. Germline trimming cut 5 bases from V and 0 bases from J; bases unmatched to any gene: 15. CDR1 is SEHNR, CDR2 FQNEAQ, per germline (reference sequence). This CDR3 has 19 amino acids. The CDR3 nucleotides read TGTGCCAGCAGCGCGCCTTGGGACAGCTCCCCGGCAACTAATGAAAAACTGTTTTTT. Its protein product is CASSAPWDSSPATNEKLFF.

This clonotype was counted only a few times. The CDR3, as DNA: TGTGCCAGCAGTTACTCAGGGACAGGGTACACTGAAGCTTTCTTT. This encodes CASSYSGTGYTEAFF. The J gene is TRBJ1-1, the V gene TRBV6-6, with 9 bases fitting TRBD1. The CDR3 contains 15 residues. CDR1 MNHNY and CDR2 SVGAGI come from the germline V gene (reference sequence). The J segment lost 3 bases and the V segment lost 0 bases, leaving 2 bases of the junction unmatched.

The rearrangement links TRBV12-3 or TRBV12-4 to TRBJ2-1, with D maybe TRBD2 (6 bases). Trimming took off 4 bases at V and 10 bases at J, with 14 bases between the two ends. The CDR3 totals 13 residues. This CDR3 reads CASSSSWRDEQFF. CDR3 DNA sequence: TGTGCCAGCAGTTCTAGCTGGAGGGACGAGCAGTTCTTC.

This clonotype has just a few counts. V usage is TRBV14 and J usage is TRBJ2-1; D may correspond to TRBD1 or TRBD2 (6 bases each). This CDR3 comprises 16 residues. In germline, CDR1 is SGHDN, CDR2 FVKESK. Trimming shortened V by 4 bases and J by 2 bases, and 15 bases separated the two germline ends. The chain's CDR3 is CASSPYGGGTYNEQFF. CDR3 in DNA: TGTGCCAGCAGCCCTTACGGAGGGGGGACCTACAATGAGCAGTTCTTC. The full variable domain, rest sourced from reference TRBV14 and TRBJ2-1, is EAGVTQFPSHSVIEKGQTVTLRCDPISGHDNLYWYRRVMGKEIKFLLHFVKESKQDESGMPNNRFLAERTGGTYSTLKVQPAELEDSGVYFCASSPYGGGTYNEQFFGPGTRLTVL.

This clonotype was found many times. The V call is TRBV7-9, the J call TRBJ2-2; D remains unclear. Germline CDR1 and CDR2: SEHNR and FQNEAQ (reference sequence). Trimming pared 6 bases from V and 0 bases from J, leaving 14 bases between. The CDR3 runs to 16 residues. The CDR3 is CASRIKPTANTGELFF. As DNA, the CDR3 is TGTGCCAGCAGGATTAAGCCCACAGCGAACACCGGGGAGCTGTTTTTT.

This clonotype showed up just a few times. The chain combines TRBV12-3 or TRBV12-4 with TRBJ1-1; D may be TRBD1 (5 bases). The CDR3 totals 15 residues. The V gene lost 9 bases and the J gene lost 0 bases, with 17 bases spanning the gap. The CDR3, as DNA: TGTGCCAGTAGTCGCACAGGAAGGGTGAACACTGAAGCTTTCTTT. Protein sequence: CASSRTGRVNTEAFF.